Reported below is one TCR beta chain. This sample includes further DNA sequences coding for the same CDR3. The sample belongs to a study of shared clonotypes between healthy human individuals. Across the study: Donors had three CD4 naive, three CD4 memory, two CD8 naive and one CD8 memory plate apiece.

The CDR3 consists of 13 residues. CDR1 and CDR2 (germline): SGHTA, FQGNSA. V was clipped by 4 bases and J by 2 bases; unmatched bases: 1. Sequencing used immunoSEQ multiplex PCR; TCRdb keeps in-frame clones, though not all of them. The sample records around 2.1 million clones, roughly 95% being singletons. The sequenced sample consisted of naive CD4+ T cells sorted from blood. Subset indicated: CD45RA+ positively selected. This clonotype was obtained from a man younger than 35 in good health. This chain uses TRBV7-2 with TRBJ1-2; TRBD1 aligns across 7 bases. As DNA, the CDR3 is TGTGCCAGCAGCTGGGACAGAAACTATGGCTACACCTTC. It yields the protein CASSWDRNYGYTF.